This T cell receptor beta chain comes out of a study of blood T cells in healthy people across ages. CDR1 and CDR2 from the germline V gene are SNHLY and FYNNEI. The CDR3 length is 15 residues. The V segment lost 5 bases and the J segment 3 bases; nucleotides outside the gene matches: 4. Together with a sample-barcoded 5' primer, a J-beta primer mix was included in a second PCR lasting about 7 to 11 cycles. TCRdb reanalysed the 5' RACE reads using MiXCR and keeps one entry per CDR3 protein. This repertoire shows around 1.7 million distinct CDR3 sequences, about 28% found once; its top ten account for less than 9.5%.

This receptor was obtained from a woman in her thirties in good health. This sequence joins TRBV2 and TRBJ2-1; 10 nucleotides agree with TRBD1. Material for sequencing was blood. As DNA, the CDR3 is TGTGCCAGCAGTCAGACAGGGGGCATCTACAATGAGCAGTTCTTC. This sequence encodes CASSQTGGIYNEQFF.